These T cell receptor beta chains were read from a single sample in a study of cytomegalovirus exposure and HLA in healthy donors. Profiling relied on immunoSEQ multiplex PCR, and the TCRdb table lists in-frame clones only, not all of them. This repertoire shows 150,000 to 200,000 clones, roughly 80% found once; its top ten account for about 3%. Sequencing was done on a sample of PBMCs. The source of these receptors is a female donor in good health and CMV-seronegative. Both conserved end residues are part of each CDR3. Fields, in order: D gene, clone size, V gene, J gene, CDR3 DNA, CDR3 protein. D genes are given only for firm matches. A row's size may be missing; if present it is once, few, many or a size class.

TRBD1,-,TRBV13,TRBJ2-3,TGTGCCAGCAGCCCCGTGACAGGGCTCACAGATACGCAGTATTTT,CASSPVTGLTDTQYF
-,few,TRBV6-6,TRBJ2-5,TGTGCCAGCAGTTACTCGATAGGGGGAGAGACCCAGTACTTC,CASSYSIGGETQYF
-,-,TRBV6-5,TRBJ2-7,TGTGCCAGCAGCCCCCCCCGGAGCGCATACGAGCAGTACTTC,CASSPPRSAYEQYF
TRBD2,-,TRBV18,TRBJ2-5,TGTGCCAGCTTATCGGGACTAGCGGGCACAAAGGGGGAGACCCAGTACTTC,CASLSGLAGTKGETQYF
-,-,TRBV27,TRBJ1-1,TGTGCCAGCAGTTGGACGGACTTTAACACTGAAGCTTTCTTT,CASSWTDFNTEAFF
-,-,TRBV2,TRBJ2-5,TGTGCCAGCAGTGAAGGGTACAGGTTCGTGAGTACGGAGACCCAGTACTTC,CASSEGYRFVSTETQYF
-,-,TRBV5-1,TRBJ1-2,TGCGCCAGCAGCCCGCTTGGGGGGAATGGCTACACCTTC,CASSPLGGNGYTF
TRBD2,few,TRBV30,TRBJ2-5,TGTGCCGTCGAAAGCGGGGGGGGATCGGAGACCCAGTACTTC,CAVESGGGSETQYF
TRBD1,-,TRBV28,TRBJ2-2,TGTGCCAGCATTTCTGTGTGGGACAGGGTCACCGGGGAGCTGTTTTTT,CASISVWDRVTGELFF
TRBD1,few,TRBV14,TRBJ2-4,TGTGCCAGCAGCCAGACAGGGAGCAAAAACATTCAGTACTTC,CASSQTGSKNIQYF
TRBD1,-,TRBV19,TRBJ1-1,TGTGCCAGTAGTATGCTTCCAGGGGGAGTCACTGAAGCTTTCTTT,CASSMLPGGVTEAFF
TRBD1,-,TRBV7-6,TRBJ1-2,TGTGCCAGCAGCGAACACCGATCAGGGGGAGGAGGTGGCTACACCTTC,CASSEHRSGGGGGYTF
TRBD1,-,TRBV19,TRBJ1-2,TGTGCCAGTAGAAGGGACAGGGGTGTCTATGGCTACACCTTC,CASRRDRGVYGYTF
TRBD1,-,TRBV6-5,TRBJ1-5,TGTGCCAGCAGTTACGACAGGGACCAGCCCCAGCATTTT,CASSYDRDQPQHF
-,-,TRBV10-3,TRBJ2-2,TGTGCCACCTCCGGGTCCGGGGAGCTGTTTTTT,CATSGSGELFF
-,-,TRBV9,TRBJ2-7,TGTGCCAGCAGCGTAGGCGATCATGCGCCCGAGCAGTACTTC,CASSVGDHAPEQYF
-,-,TRBV6-1,TRBJ2-7,TGTGCCAGCGGAAGGGAAAGGGGCTACGAGCAGTACTTC,CASGRERGYEQYF
-,-,TRBV5-8,TRBJ2-2,TGTGCCAGCAGCTTGTCTGTCAGGAACACCGGGGAGCTGTTTTTT,CASSLSVRNTGELFF
TRBD2,-,TRBV7-6,TRBJ2-5,TGTGCCAGCAGCCCATGGCCGGGACTAGCGGGAGTAACGAGAGAGACCCAGTACTTC,CASSPWPGLAGVTRETQYF
TRBD1,-,TRBV28,TRBJ1-6,TGTGCCAGCAGTTTCCGGAACAGGGGATCACCCCTCCACTTT,CASSFRNRGSPLHF
-,-,TRBV7-8,TRBJ1-1,TGTGCCAGCAGCTTAAAGGACGGTAGGAGGGAAGGGACTGAAGCTTTCTTT,CASSLKDGRREGTEAFF
-,-,TRBV6-1,TRBJ1-2,TGTGCCAGCAGTGAATACAGGTTTTTAGGCTACACCTTC,CASSEYRFLGYTF
TRBD1,few,TRBV2,TRBJ1-3,TGTGCCAGCAGTAAGGACAGGGGGGGAAACACCATATATTTT,CASSKDRGGNTIYF
TRBD2,-,TRBV5-4,TRBJ2-1,TGTGCCAGCAGCTCCCCGACTAGCGGGAGGGATGATGAGCAGTTCTTC,CASSSPTSGRDDEQFF
TRBD1,few,TRBV19,TRBJ1-1,TGTGCCAGTCGACAGGGCGGGACTGAAGCTTTCTTT,CASRQGGTEAFF
TRBD1,-,TRBV29-1,TRBJ2-3,TGCAGCGTAGGGACAGGGGGAGATACGCAGTATTTT,CSVGTGGDTQYF
-,once,TRBV19,TRBJ2-7,TGTGCCAGTAGTATTTCAGCAGGCTCCTACGAGCAGTACTTC,CASSISAGSYEQYF
-,-,TRBV11-3,TRBJ1-4,TGTGCCAGCAGCTTAGATACGAGGGTGGGTGAAAAACTGTTTTTT,CASSLDTRVGEKLFF
-,once,TRBV30,TRBJ2-5,TGTGCCTGGAGTGTACTCGGGAGTAAGACCCAGTACTTC,CAWSVLGSKTQYF
TRBD1,many,TRBV28,TRBJ1-4,TGTGCCAGCAGTTCCCCTCAGAGGACAGGGTGGAGGGGCCCAACTAATGAAAAACTGTTTTTT,CASSSPQRTGWRGPTNEKLFF
-,few,TRBV18,TRBJ2-1,TGTGCCAGCTCACCTTTAGACAGTGACCCTAGGAATGAGCAGTTCTTC,CASSPLDSDPRNEQFF
TRBD2,few,TRBV7-9,TRBJ2-5,TGTGCCAGCAGCTTAGGAACTAGCGGCCAAGAGACCCAGTACTTC,CASSLGTSGQETQYF
-,-,TRBV7-7,TRBJ2-2,TGTGCTAGCAGCTTAGATCCTCTGAACACCGGGGAGCTGTTTTTT,CASSLDPLNTGELFF
-,-,TRBV7-2,TRBJ1-4,TGTGCCAGCAGCTTACTCGCTAATGAAAAACTGTTTTTT,CASSLLANEKLFF
TRBD1,-,TRBV29-1,TRBJ1-1,TGCAGCGTTGGCAAGGACAGGGGCTTCGCTTTCTTT,CSVGKDRGFAFF
TRBD2,-,TRBV6-6,TRBJ2-3,TGTGCCAGCCAGACCTGGGGGAGGGGAACAGATACGCAGTATTTT,CASQTWGRGTDTQYF
TRBD2,few,TRBV25-1,TRBJ2-1,TGTGCCAGCAGTGAATATACCGGCGGGGGTTCCTACAATGAGCAGTTCTTC,CASSEYTGGGSYNEQFF
TRBD2,-,TRBV7-2,TRBJ2-3,TGTGCCAGCAGCTTAGAGTGGGCGGGAGTCACTACAGATACGCAGTATTTT,CASSLEWAGVTTDTQYF
TRBD2,few,TRBV5-4,TRBJ2-3,TGTGCCAGCAGCTCCCGGAAGCTAGCGGGGAACACAGATACGCAGTATTTT,CASSSRKLAGNTDTQYF
TRBD2,few,TRBV10-3,TRBJ2-1,TGTGCCATCAGTGAGTCGACGGGACTAACCTACAATGAGCAGTTCTTC,CAISESTGLTYNEQFF
TRBD1,-,TRBV6-5,TRBJ2-2,TGTGCCAGCAGTTACTTACAGACAGGGGCGATCGGGGAGCTGTTTTTT,CASSYLQTGAIGELFF